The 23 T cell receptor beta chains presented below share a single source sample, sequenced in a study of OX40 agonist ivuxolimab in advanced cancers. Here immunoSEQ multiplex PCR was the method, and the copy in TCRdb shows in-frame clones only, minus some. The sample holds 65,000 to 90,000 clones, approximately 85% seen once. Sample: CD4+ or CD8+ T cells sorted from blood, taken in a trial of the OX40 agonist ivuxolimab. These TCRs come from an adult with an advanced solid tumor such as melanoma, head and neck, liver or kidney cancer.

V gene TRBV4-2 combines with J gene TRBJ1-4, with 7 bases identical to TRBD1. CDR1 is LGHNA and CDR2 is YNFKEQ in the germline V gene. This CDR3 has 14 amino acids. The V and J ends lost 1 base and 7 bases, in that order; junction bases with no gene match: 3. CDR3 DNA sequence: TGTGCCAGCAGCCAAGGGCAGGGGGGTGAAAAACTGTTTTTT. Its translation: CASSQGQGGEKLFF.

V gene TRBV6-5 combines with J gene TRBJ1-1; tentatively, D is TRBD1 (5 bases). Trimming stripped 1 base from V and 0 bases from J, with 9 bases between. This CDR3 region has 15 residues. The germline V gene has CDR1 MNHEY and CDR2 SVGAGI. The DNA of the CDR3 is TGTGCCAGCAGTTACTTCCCACAGGTGAACACTGAAGCTTTCTTT. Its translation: CASSYFPQVNTEAFF.

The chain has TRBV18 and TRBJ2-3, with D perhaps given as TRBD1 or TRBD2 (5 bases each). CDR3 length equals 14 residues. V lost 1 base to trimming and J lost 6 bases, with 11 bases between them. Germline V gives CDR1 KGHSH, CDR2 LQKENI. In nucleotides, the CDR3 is TGTGCCAGCTCACCACAGGGGCGCGGGGATACGCAGTATTTT. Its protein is CASSPQGRGDTQYF.

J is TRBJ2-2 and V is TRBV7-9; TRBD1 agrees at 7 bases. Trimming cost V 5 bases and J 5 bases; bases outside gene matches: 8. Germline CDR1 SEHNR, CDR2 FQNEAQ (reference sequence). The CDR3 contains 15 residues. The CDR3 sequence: CASSVDRAGTGELFF. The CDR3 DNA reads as TGTGCCAGCAGCGTCGACAGGGCCGGAACCGGGGAGCTGTTTTTT.

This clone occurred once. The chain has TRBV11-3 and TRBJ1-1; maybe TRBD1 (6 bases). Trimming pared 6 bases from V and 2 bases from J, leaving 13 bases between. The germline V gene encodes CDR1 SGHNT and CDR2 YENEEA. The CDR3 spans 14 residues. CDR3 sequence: CASRPGQPNTEAFF. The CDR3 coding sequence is TGTGCCAGCAGACCTGGACAGCCAAACACTGAAGCTTTCTTT.

The CDR3 DNA sequence: TGTGCCAGCAGTGTCACCTCAACTAATGAAAAACTGTTTTTT. Translated, it gives CASSVTSTNEKLFF. The chain couples TRBV2 to TRBJ1-4; D not resolved. Trimming took 4 bases from V and 0 from J, leaving 6 bases between them. Germline CDR1 reads SNHLY; CDR2 reads FYNNEI. CDR3 length equals 14 residues.

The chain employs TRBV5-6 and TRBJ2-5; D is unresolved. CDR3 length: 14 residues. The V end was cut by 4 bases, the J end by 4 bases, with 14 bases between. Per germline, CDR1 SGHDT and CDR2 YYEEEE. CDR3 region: CASSDFWVRETQYF. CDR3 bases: TGTGCCAGCAGCGACTTCTGGGTCAGAGAGACCCAGTACTTC.

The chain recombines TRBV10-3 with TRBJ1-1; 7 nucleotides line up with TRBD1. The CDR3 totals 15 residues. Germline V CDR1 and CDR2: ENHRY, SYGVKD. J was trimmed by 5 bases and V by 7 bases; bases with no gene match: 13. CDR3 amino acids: CAITLGQVGETEAFF. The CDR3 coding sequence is TGTGCCATCACACTTGGACAGGTCGGGGAAACTGAAGCTTTCTTT.

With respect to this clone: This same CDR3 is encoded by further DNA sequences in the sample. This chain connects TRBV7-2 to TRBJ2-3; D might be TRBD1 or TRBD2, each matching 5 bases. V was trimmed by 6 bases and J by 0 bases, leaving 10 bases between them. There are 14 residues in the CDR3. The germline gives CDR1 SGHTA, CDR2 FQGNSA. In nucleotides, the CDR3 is TGTGCCAGCAGTCCTCGGGGCAGCACAGATACGCAGTATTTT. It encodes CASSPRGSTDTQYF. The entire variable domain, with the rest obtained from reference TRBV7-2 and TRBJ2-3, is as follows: GAGVSQSPSNKVTEKGKDVELRCDPISGHTALYWYRQSLGQGLEFLIYFQGNSAPDKSGLPSDRFSAERTGGSVSTLTIQRTQQEDSAVYLCASSPRGSTDTQYFGPGTRLTVL.

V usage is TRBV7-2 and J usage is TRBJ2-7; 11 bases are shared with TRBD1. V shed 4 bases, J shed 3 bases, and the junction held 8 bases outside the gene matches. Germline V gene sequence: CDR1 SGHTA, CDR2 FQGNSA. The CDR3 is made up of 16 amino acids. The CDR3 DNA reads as TGTGCCAGCAGCTCTAAAGGACAGGGGGCGTACTACGAGCAGTACTTC. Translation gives CASSSKGQGAYYEQYF.

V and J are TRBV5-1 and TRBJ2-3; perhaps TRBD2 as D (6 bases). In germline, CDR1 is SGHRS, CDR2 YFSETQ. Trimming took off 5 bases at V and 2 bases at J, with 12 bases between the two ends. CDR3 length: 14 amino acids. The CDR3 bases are TGCGCCAGCAGACCGGGACTCGTCACAGATACGCAGTATTTT. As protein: CASRPGLVTDTQYF.

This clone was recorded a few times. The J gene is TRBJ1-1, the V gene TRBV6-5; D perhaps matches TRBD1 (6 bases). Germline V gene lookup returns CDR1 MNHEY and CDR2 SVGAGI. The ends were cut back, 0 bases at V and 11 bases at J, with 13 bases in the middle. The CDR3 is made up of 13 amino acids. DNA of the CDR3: TGTGCCAGCAGTTACTCGACAGGTCAAGTCGCTTTCTTT. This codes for CASSYSTGQVAFF.

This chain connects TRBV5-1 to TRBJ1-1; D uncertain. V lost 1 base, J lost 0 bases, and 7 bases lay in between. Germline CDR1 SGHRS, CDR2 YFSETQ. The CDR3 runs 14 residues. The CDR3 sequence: CASSLQLMNTEAFF. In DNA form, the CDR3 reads TGCGCCAGCAGCTTGCAGTTAATGAACACTGAAGCTTTCTTT.

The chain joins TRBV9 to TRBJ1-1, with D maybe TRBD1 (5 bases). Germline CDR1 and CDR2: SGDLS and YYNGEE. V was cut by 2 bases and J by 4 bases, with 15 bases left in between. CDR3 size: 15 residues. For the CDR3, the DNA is TGTGCCAGCAGCGTGGGCCGGGGGACCGGCACTGAAGCTTTCTTT. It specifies CASSVGRGTGTEAFF.

For the CDR3, the DNA is TGTGCCAGCAGCTTGGCCGTGACAGAGAGCTACGAGCAGTACTTC. Its protein is CASSLAVTESYEQYF. The V call is TRBV5-6, the J call TRBJ2-7; tentative D call: TRBD1 (5 bases). In germline, CDR1 is SGHDT, CDR2 YYEEEE. Trimming cost V 0 bases and J 3 bases, with 13 bases left between them. The CDR3 consists of 15 residues.

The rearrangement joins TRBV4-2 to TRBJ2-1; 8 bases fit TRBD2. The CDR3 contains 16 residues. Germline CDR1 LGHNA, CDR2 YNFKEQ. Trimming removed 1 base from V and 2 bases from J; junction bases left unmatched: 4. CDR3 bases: TGTGCCAGCAGCCAAGGAGTCGGGGGGGCCTACAATGAGCAGTTCTTC. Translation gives CASSQGVGGAYNEQFF.

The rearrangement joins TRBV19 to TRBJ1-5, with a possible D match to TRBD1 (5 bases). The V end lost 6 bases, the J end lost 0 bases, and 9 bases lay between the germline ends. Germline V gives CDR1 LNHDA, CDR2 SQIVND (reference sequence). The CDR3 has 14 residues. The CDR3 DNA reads TGTGCCAGTAGGACAGCTAATAGCAATCAGCCCCAGCATTTT. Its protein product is CASRTANSNQPQHF.

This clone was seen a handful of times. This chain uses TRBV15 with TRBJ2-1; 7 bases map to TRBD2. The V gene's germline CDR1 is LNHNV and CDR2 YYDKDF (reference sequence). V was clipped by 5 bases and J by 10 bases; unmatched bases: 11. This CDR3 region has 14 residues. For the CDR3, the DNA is TGTGCCACCAGCCTTGGACTAGATCCCAGGGAGCAGTTCTTC. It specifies CATSLGLDPREQFF.

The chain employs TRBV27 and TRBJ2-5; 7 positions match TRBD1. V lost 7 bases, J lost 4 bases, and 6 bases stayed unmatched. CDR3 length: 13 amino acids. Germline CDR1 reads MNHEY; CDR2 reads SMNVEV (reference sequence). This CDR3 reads CASTRTGGETQYF. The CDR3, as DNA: TGTGCCAGCACCCGGACAGGTGGAGAGACCCAGTACTTC.

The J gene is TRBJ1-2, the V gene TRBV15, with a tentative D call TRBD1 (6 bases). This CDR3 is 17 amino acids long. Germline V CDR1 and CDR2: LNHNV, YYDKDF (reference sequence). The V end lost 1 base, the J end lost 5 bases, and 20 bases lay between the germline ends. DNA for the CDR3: TGTGCCACCAGCAGAGGGGGGTCGGGGGCAGGTCGGTATGGCTACACCTTC. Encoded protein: CATSRGGSGAGRYGYTF.

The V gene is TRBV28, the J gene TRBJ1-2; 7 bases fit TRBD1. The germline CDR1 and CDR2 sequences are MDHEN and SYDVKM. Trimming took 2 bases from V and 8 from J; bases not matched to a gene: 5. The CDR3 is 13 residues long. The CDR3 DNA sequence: TGTGCCAGCAGTTTACAGGGGGTCCAGGGCTACACCTTC. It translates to CASSLQGVQGYTF.

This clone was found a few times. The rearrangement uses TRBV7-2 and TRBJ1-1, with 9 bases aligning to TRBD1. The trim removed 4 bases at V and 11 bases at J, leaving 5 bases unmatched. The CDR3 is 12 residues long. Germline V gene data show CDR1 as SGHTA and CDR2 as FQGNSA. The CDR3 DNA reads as TGTGCCAGCAGCTCCGGACAGGGGACGGCTTTCTTT. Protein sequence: CASSSGQGTAFF.

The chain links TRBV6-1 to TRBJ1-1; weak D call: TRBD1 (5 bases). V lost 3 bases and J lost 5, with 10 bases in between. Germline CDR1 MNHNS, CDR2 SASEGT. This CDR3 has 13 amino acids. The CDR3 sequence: CASSDGARTEAFF. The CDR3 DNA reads TGTGCCAGCAGTGATGGGGCCAGAACTGAAGCTTTCTTT.